The rows below give T cell receptor beta chains drawn from one sample of a study of T cells after yellow fever vaccination. Via MiXCR, TCRdb re-called the 5' RACE reads, giving one row per CDR3 protein. This table has a few hundred thousand distinct CDR3 sequences, around 17% appearing once. Sequencing used PBMCs, obtained less than 6 days after the first yellow fever vaccination. The receptors originated from a man aged 18 to 29 who received the YFV17D yellow fever vaccine. CDR3s include the opening cysteine and the closing phenylalanine or tryptophan. The D gene is left open where the match is weak. Clone size, where shown, is once, few, many, or a class for clones that have expanded.

d_call | clone_size | j_call | v_call | cdr3_nt | cdr3_aa
. | few | TRBJ1-6 | TRBV6-5 | TGTGCCAGCAGTTCGCTCGAGTATAATTCACCCCTCCACTTT | CASSSLEYNSPLHF
TRBD2 | many | TRBJ2-5 | TRBV5-1 | TGCGCCAGCAGCTTGGCTCTAGCGGAAGAGACCCAGTACTTC | CASSLALAEETQYF
TRBD1 | . | TRBJ1-2 | TRBV6-1 | TGTGCCAGCACTCGATCGGGGACAGGGGGCTCGGGCTACACCTTC | CASTRSGTGGSGYTF
. | few | TRBJ1-3 | TRBV19 | TGTGCCAGTAGTATAGGTCGGGCCGGCTCTGGAAACACCATATATTTT | CASSIGRAGSGNTIYF
. | many | TRBJ1-2 | TRBV12-3/TRBV12-4 | TGTGCCAGCAGAAGGAACTATGGCTACACCTTC | CASRRNYGYTF
TRBD1 | . | TRBJ1-2 | TRBV7-3 | TGTGCCAGCAGCCCATACCGGGACAGGGGCTATGGCTACACCTTC | CASSPYRDRGYGYTF
. | few | TRBJ1-6 | TRBV3-1 | TGTGCCAGCAGCCAAGAAAGTGGTTCACCCCTCCACTTT | CASSQESGSPLHF
TRBD2 | . | TRBJ2-5 | TRBV9 | TGTGCCAGCAGCGTAGACGGGCTAGCGGTTGAGACCCAGTACTTC | CASSVDGLAVETQYF
TRBD2 | . | TRBJ2-7 | TRBV7-2 | TGTGCCAGCAGCTTATGGGAGGGGAACTACGAGCAGTACTTC | CASSLWEGNYEQYF
TRBD1 | few | TRBJ1-2 | TRBV7-9 | TGTGCCAGCACCCTATCGACAGGGCCGAGCGTTGGCTACACCTTC | CASTLSTGPSVGYTF
. | . | TRBJ2-6 | TRBV2 | TGTGCCAGCAGTCTCCCACCTGGGGCCAACGTCCTGACTTTC | CASSLPPGANVLTF
. | few | TRBJ1-5 | TRBV4-1 | TGCGCCAGCAGCCATCCCGGGGTCCGGGGTCAGCCCCAGCATTTT | CASSHPGVRGQPQHF
. | few | TRBJ2-1 | TRBV9 | TGTGCCAGCAGCGTATTAATCGTTCCATACAATGAGCAGTTCTTC | CASSVLIVPYNEQFF
. | few | TRBJ2-4 | TRBV4-1 | TGCGCCAGCAGCCGAATACAGGGTGAAATTCAGTACTTC | CASSRIQGEIQYF
. | . | TRBJ2-7 | TRBV27 | TGTGCCAGCAGTCCACCCCCAGCTGTCCCCTACTACGAGGAGTACTTC | CASSPPPAVPYYEEYF
. | many | TRBJ1-1 | TRBV12-3/TRBV12-4 | TGTGCCAGCACTATGTGGTTAGGGGGCACTGAAGCTTTCTTT | CASTMWLGGTEAFF
TRBD1 | . | TRBJ2-1 | TRBV4-1 | TGCGCCAGCAGCCAGAACAGGGGGCTAGAGGCGCGGTTCTTC | CASSQNRGLEARFF
TRBD2 | . | TRBJ2-7 | TRBV7-9 | TGTGCCAGCAGCCCACCGGGAGGTCGGGAGCAGTACTTC | CASSPPGGREQYF
. | . | TRBJ2-5 | TRBV6-6 | TGTGCCAGCAGTTACTCGGAGGGGACCCAGTACTTC | CASSYSEGTQYF
. | . | TRBJ2-7 | TRBV5-1 | TGCGCCAGCAGCTTGGACAGCCACCCAGCCTACGAGCAGTACTTC | CASSLDSHPAYEQYF
. | . | TRBJ1-5 | TRBV3-1 | TGTGCCAGCAGCCAAGATGTAAGGGGGAGTCAGCCCCAGCATTTT | CASSQDVRGSQPQHF
. | . | TRBJ1-3 | TRBV10-3 | TGTGCCATCAGCGCGGGTCCGAGCTCTGGAAACACCATATATTTT | CAISAGPSSGNTIYF
TRBD1 | . | TRBJ1-2 | TRBV6-5 | TGTGCCAGCAGTTACTCATACGGGACAGCGGTGAACTATGGCTACACCTTC | CASSYSYGTAVNYGYTF
. | . | TRBJ2-1 | TRBV20-1 | TGCAGTGCTTACAGGGCAGAAGGCTACAATGAGCAGTTCTTC | CSAYRAEGYNEQFF
TRBD1 | few | TRBJ2-2 | TRBV5-4 | TGTGCCAGCAGCTTGGCCCACAGGGGGCCCGGGGAGCTGTTTTTT | CASSLAHRGPGELFF
TRBD1 | . | TRBJ2-2 | TRBV11-3 | TGTGCCAGCAGCGCCCACAGGGGTACCGGGGAGCTGTTTTTT | CASSAHRGTGELFF
. | . | TRBJ1-1 | TRBV29-1 | TGCAGCGTTGATGGCCAAGTGAACACTGAAGCTTTCTTT | CSVDGQVNTEAFF
. | few | TRBJ2-1 | TRBV28 | TGTGCCAGCAGTGTAACAGGGTCCCGCTCCTACAATGAGCAGTTCTTC | CASSVTGSRSYNEQFF
TRBD1 | . | TRBJ2-2 | TRBV19 | TGTGCCAGTAGTGCGGACAGGGGTACCGGGGAGCTGTTTTTT | CASSADRGTGELFF
TRBD2 | . | TRBJ2-1 | TRBV5-1 | TGCGCCAGCAGCTTGGCCCCTAGCGGGGGGTTTGAGCAGTTCTTC | CASSLAPSGGFEQFF
. | . | TRBJ2-5 | TRBV7-6 | TGTGCCAGCAGCCAAGTAGGGCATCAAGAGACCCAGTACTTC | CASSQVGHQETQYF